The TCR beta chain described here comes from a study of long-term antiretroviral therapy in people with HIV. Points from the study as a whole: Post-treatment diversity went higher with ART but stayed below transplant donor controls.

At survey level, the immunoSEQ assay was run in its v3.0 version. Here immunoSEQ multiplex PCR was the method, and the copy in TCRdb shows in-frame clones only, minus some. The sample lists about 39,000 clones, more than 80% occurring once. Concerning this clone: Its antigen is as yet unknown.

V shed 3 bases and J shed 4 bases, with 4 bases lying between them. The CDR3 has 11 residues. CDR1 and CDR2 from the germline V gene are SGDLS and YYNGEE. This receptor was taken from a woman aged 50 to 65 with HIV. The sample was unsorted PBMCs, taken 3.1 years after starting antiretroviral therapy. This chain connects TRBV9 to TRBJ1-2; D uncertain. The CDR3 protein is CASSAPYGYTF. The CDR3 DNA is TGTGCCAGCAGCGCTCCCTATGGCTACACCTTC.